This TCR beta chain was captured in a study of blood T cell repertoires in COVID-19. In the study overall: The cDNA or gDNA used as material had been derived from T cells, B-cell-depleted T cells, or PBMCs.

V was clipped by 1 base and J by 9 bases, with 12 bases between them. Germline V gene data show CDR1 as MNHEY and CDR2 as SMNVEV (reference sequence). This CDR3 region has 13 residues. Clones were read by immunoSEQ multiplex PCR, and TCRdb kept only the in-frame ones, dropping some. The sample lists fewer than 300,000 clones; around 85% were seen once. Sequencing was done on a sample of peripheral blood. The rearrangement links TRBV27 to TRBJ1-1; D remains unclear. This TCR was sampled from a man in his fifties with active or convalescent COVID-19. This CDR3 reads CASSLWEGRQAFF. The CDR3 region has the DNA TGTGCCAGCAGTTTATGGGAGGGCCGGCAAGCTTTCTTT.